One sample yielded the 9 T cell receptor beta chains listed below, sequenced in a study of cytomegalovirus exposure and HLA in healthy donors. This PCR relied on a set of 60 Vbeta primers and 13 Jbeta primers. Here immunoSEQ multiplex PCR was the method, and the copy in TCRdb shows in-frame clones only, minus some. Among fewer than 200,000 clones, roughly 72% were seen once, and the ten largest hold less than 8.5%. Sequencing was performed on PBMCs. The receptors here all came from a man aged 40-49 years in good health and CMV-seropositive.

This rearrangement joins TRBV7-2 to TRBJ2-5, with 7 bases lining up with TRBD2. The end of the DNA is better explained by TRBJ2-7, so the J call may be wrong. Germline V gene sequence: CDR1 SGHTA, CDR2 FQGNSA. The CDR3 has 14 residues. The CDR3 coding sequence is TGTGCCAGCGGTACCGGGGGGACGGACTACGAGCAGTACTTC. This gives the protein CASGTGGTDYEQYF.

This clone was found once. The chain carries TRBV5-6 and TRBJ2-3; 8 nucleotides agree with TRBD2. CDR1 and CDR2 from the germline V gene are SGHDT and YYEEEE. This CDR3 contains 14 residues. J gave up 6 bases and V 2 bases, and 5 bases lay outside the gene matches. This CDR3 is CASSLQRGRDTQYF. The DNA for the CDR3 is TGTGCCAGCAGCTTACAGCGGGGGAGGGATACGCAGTATTTT.

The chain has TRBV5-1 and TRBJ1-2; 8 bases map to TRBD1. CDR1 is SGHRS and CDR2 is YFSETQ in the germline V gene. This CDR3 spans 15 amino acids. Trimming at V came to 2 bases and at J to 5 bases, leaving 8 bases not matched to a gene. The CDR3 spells CASSFDRGGHYGYTF. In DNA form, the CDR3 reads TGCGCCAGCAGCTTTGACAGGGGCGGTCATTATGGCTACACCTTC.

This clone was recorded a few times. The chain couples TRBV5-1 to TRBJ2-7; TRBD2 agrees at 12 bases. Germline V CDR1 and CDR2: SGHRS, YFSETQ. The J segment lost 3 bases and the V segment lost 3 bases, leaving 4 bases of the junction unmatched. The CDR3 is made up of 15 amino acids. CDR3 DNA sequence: TGCGCCAGCAGCTCGGGACTAGCGGGTAGCTACGAGCAGTACTTC. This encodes CASSSGLAGSYEQYF.

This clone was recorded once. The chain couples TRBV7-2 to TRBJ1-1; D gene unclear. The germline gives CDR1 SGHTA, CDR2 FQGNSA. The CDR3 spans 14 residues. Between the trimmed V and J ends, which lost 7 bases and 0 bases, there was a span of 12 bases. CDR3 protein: CASTPPTMNTEAFF. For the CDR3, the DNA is TGTGCCAGCACCCCCCCGACTATGAACACTGAAGCTTTCTTT.

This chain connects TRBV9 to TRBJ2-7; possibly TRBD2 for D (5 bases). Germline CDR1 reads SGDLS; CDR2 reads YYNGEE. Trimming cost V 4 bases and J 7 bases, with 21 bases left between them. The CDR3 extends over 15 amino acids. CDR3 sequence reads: CASSTHTGELIEQYF. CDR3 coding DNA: TGTGCCAGCAGCACTCACACCGGGGAACTAATTGAGCAGTACTTC. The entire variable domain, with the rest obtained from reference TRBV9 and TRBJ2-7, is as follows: DSGVTQTPKHLITATGQRVTLRCSPRSGDLSVYWYQQSLDQGLQFLIQYYNGEERAKGNILERFSAQQFPDLHSELNLSSLELGDSALYFCASSTHTGELIEQYFGPGTRLTVT.

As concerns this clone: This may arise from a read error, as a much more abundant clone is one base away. Here the CDR3 DNA reads TGTGCCAGCAGTGAGGGAGCCTACGAGCAGTACTTC. Amino acids: CASSEGAYEQYF. The V call is TRBV6-5, the J call TRBJ2-7; possibly TRBD2 for D (5 bases). The CDR3 extends over 12 amino acids. Germline CDR1 is MNHEY and CDR2 is SVGAGI. With 5 bases removed from V and 2 bases from J, the gap between germline ends came to 7 bases.

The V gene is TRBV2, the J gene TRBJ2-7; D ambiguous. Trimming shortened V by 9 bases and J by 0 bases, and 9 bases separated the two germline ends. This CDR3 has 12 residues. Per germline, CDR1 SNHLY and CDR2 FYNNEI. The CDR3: CASRFSSYEQYF. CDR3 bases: TGTGCCAGTAGATTCTCCTCCTACGAGCAGTACTTC.

This CDR3 reads CASSSPWGAGGKNEQYF. CDR3 nucleotide sequence: TGTGCCAGCAGCTCTCCCTGGGGAGCGGGGGGGAAAAACGAGCAGTACTTC. The chain carries TRBV7-2 and TRBJ2-7; 10 positions agree with TRBD2. The germline V gene encodes CDR1 SGHTA and CDR2 FQGNSA. The CDR3 is 17 residues long. V shed 4 bases and J 5 bases; nucleotides not matched to a gene: 14.